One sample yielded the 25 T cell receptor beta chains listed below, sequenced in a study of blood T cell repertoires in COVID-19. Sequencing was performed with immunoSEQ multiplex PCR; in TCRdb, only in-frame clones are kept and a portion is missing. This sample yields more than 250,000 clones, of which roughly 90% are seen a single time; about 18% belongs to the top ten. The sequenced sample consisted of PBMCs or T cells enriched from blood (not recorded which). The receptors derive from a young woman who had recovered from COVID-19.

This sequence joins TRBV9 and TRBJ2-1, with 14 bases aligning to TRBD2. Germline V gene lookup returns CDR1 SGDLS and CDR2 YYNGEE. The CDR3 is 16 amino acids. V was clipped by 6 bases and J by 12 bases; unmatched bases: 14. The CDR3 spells CASNPVGLAGAGGQFF. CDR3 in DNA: TGTGCCAGCAACCCGGTGGGACTAGCGGGAGCGGGTGGGCAGTTCTTC.

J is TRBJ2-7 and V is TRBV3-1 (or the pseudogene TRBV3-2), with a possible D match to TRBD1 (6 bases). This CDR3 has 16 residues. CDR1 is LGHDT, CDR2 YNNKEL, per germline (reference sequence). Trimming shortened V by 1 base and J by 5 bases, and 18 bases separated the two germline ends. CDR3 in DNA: TGTGCCAGCAGCCAAGGTATCACAGGGTTCTACGACGAGCAGTACTTC. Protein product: CASSQGITGFYDEQYF.

The CDR3 coding sequence is TGCGCCAGCAGCTTGCAACTAGCGGGGGGTAACAATGAGCAGTTCTTC. Amino acids: CASSLQLAGGNNEQFF. The V and J genes are TRBV5-1 and TRBJ2-1; 12 bases are a match to TRBD2. V lost 1 base and J lost 5; bases outside the gene matches: 4. CDR3 length equals 16 residues. The germline V gene encodes CDR1 SGHRS and CDR2 YFSETQ. The whole variable domain, filled in from reference TRBV5-1 and TRBJ2-1, reads KAGVTQTPRYLIKTRGQQVTLSCSPISGHRSVSWYQQTPGQGLQFLFEYFSETQRNKGNFPGRFSGRQFSNSRSEMNVSTLELGDSALYLCASSLQLAGGNNEQFFGPGTRLTVL.

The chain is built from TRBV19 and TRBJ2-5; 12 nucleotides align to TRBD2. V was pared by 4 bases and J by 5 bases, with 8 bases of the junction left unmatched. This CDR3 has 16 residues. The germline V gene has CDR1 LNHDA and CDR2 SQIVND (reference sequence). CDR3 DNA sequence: TGTGCCAGTAGTACGGCTAGCGGGGGGGCCAGGGAGACCCAGTACTTC. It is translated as CASSTASGGARETQYF.

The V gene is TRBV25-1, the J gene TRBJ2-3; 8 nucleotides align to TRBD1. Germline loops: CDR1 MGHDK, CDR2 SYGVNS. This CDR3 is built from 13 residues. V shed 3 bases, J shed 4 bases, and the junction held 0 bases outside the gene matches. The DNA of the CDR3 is TGTGCCAGCAGTGAGACAGGGGCAGATACGCAGTATTTT. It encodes CASSETGADTQYF.

CDR3 nucleotides: TGTGCCAGCAGTTCACTCCACAGGGGGCGCAGATCACCCCTCCACTTT. Protein: CASSSLHRGRRSPLHF. The rearrangement uses TRBV6-5 and TRBJ1-6, with 9 bases matching TRBD1. CDR3 size: 16 residues. V was pared by 4 bases and J by 10 bases, with 11 bases of the junction left unmatched. Per the germline V gene, CDR1 is MNHEY and CDR2 is SVGAGI.

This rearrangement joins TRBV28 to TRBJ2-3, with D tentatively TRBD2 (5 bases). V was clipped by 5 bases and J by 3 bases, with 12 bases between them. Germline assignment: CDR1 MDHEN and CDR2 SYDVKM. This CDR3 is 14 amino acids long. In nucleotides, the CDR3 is TGTGCCAGCAGTCGAGGGTCCGGGACAGATACGCAGTATTTT. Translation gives CASSRGSGTDTQYF.

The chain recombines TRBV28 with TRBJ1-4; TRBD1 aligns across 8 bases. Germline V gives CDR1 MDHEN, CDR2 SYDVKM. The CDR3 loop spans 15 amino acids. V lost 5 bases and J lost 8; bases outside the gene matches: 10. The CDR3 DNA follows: TGTGCCAGCAGTCCGTCAGGGGGCGCGGGAGAAAAACTGTTTTTT. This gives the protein CASSPSGGAGEKLFF.

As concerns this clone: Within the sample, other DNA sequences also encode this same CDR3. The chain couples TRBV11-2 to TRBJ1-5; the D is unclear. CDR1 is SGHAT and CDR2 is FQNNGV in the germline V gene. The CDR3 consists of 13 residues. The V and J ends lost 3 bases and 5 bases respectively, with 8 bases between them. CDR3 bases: TGTGCCAGCAGCTTGGACTTGGATCAGCCCCAGCATTTT. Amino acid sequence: CASSLDLDQPQHF.

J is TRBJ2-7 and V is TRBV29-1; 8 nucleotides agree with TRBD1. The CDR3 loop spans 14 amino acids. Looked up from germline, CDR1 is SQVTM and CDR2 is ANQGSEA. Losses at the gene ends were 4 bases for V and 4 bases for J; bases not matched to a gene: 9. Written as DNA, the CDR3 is TGCAGCGTTGGGTACAGGGGGTCTAAGTACGAGCAGTACTTC. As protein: CSVGYRGSKYEQYF.

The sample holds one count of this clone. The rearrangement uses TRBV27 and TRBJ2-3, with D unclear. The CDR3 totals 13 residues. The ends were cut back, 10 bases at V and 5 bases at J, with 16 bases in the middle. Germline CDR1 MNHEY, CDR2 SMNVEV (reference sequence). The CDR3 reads CATRFPPGDTQYF. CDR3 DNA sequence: TGTGCCACCCGGTTCCCGCCCGGAGATACGCAGTATTTT.

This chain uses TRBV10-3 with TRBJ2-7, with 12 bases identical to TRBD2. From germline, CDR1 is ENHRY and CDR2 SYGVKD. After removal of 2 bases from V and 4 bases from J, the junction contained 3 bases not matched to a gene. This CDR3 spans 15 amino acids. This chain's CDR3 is CAISELAGGTYEQYF. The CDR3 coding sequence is TGTGCCATCAGTGAGCTAGCGGGGGGGACGTACGAGCAGTACTTC.

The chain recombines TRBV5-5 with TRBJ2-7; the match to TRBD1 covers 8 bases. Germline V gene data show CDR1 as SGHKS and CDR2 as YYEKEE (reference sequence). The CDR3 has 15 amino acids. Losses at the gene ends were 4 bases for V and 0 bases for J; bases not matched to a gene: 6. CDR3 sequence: CASSTRQGSSYEQYF. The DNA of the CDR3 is TGTGCCAGCAGCACTCGACAGGGGTCCTCCTACGAGCAGTACTTC. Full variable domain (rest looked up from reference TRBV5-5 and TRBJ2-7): DAGVTQSPTHLIKTRGQQVTLRCSPISGHKSVSWYQQVLGQGPQFIFQYYEKEERGRGNFPDRFSARQFPNYSSELNVNALLLGDSALYLCASSTRQGSSYEQYFGPGTRLTVT.

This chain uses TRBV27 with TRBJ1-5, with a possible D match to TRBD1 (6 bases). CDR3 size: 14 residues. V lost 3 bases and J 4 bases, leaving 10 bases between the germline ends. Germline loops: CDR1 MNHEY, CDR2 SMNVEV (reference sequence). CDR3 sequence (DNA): TGTGCCAGCAGTTTTTCAGGGGCTAATCAGCCCCAGCATTTT. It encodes CASSFSGANQPQHF.

The chain's CDR3 is CASSLEGGALNYGYTF. CDR3 in DNA: TGTGCCAGCAGCTTGGAAGGGGGAGCCCTAAACTATGGCTACACCTTC. The J gene is TRBJ1-2, the V gene TRBV5-4, with D possibly TRBD1 on 6 matching bases. The germline V gene has CDR1 SGHNT and CDR2 YYREEE (reference sequence). Trimming took 0 bases from V and 2 from J, leaving 14 bases between them. The CDR3 totals 16 residues.

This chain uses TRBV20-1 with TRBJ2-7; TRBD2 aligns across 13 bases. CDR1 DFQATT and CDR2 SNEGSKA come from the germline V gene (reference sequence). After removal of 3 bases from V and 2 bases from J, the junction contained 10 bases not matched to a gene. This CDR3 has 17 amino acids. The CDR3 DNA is TGCAGTGCTAGTGGTACTAGCGGGGGGGGGTCCGCCTACGAGCAGTACTTC. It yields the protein CSASGTSGGGSAYEQYF.

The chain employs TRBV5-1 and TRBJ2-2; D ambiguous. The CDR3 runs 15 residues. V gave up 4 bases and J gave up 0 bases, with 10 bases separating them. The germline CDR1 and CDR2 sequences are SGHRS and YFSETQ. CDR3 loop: CASSDADPNTGELFF. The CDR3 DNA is TGCGCCAGCAGCGACGCGGATCCGAACACCGGGGAGCTGTTTTTT. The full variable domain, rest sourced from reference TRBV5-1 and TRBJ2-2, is KAGVTQTPRYLIKTRGQQVTLSCSPISGHRSVSWYQQTPGQGLQFLFEYFSETQRNKGNFPGRFSGRQFSNSRSEMNVSTLELGDSALYLCASSDADPNTGELFFGEGSRLTVL.

The CDR3 DNA is TGTGCCTCCCGAGGACAGATGAACACTGAAGCTTTCTTT. The encoded protein is CASRGQMNTEAFF. The rearrangement uses TRBV15 and TRBJ1-1; TRBD1 is a possible D gene (6 bases). V dropped 11 bases and J dropped 0 bases, with 13 bases sitting between them. From germline, CDR1 is LNHNV and CDR2 YYDKDF (reference sequence). The CDR3 totals 13 residues.

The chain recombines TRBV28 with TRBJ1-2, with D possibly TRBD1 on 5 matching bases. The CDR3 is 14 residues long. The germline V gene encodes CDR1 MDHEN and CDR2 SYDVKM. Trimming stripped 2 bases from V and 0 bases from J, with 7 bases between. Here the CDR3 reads CASSLAGSNYGYTF. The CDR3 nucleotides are TGTGCCAGCAGTTTAGCAGGGTCTAACTATGGCTACACCTTC.

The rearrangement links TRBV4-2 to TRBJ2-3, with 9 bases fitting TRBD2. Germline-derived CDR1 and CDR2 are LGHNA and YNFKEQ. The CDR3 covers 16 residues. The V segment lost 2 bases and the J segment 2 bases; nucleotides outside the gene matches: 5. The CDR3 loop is CASSQMAGGSTDTQYF. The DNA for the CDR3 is TGTGCCAGCAGCCAAATGGCGGGAGGGTCCACAGATACGCAGTATTTT.

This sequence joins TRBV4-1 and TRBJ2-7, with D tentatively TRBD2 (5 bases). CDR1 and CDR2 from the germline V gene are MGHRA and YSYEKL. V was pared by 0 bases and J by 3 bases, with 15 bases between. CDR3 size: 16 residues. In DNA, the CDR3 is TGCGCCAGCAGCCAAGATCAGGTCGGGATCAGCTACGAGCAGTACTTC. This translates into CASSQDQVGISYEQYF.

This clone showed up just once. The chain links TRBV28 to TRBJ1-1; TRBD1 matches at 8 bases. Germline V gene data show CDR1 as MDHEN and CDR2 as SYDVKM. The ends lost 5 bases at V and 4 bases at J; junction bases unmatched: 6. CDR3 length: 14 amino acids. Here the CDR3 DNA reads TGTGCCAGCAGTGGGGCAGGGGGCATCACTGAAGCTTTCTTT. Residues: CASSGAGGITEAFF.

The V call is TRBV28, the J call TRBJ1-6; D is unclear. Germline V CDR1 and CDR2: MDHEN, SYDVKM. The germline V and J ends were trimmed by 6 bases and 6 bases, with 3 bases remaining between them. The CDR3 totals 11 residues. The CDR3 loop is CASSVNSPLHF. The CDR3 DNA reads TGTGCCAGCAGCGTTAATTCACCCCTCCACTTT.

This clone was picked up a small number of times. CDR3 sequence: CAIRARTDSYEQYF. The CDR3 nucleotides are TGTGCCATCAGGGCTCGGACAGACTCCTACGAGCAGTACTTC. The rearrangement links TRBV10-3 to TRBJ2-7; D perhaps matches TRBD1 (6 bases). Deletions cut 6 bases from V and 0 bases from J, with 12 bases between. This CDR3 has 14 amino acids. The germline CDR1 and CDR2 sequences are ENHRY and SYGVKD.

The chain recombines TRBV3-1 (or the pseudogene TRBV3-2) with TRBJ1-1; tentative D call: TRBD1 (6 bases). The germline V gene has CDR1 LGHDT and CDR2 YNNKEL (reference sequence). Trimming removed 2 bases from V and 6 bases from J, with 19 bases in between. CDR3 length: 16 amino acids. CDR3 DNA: TGTGCCAGCAGCCAACAAGCAGGGGAAGGGGCCGCTGAAGCTTTCTTT. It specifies CASSQQAGEGAAEAFF.